This T cell receptor (beta chain) was profiled in a study of persistence of HIV-infected CD4 T cells (dated by TCRdb to the early 2020s). Notes on the research overall: The median time participants had been on suppressive ART was eight to nine years. Apart from two participants who underwent leukapheresis at a single time point, peripheral blood samples of up to roughly 180 mL were collected from participants at multiple time points. Anti-CD3/anti-CD28 stimulation activated a higher proportion of cells, with a lower memory fraction, than antigen stimulation. The study isolated CMV- and HIV-1 Gag-responding CD4+ T cells from ART-treated individuals to examine antigen-driven clonal expansion of HIV-1-infected cells. TCRbeta sequencing assessed the clonality of all cells in each sorted population, while proviral sequencing assessed the clonality of infected cells. The TCR cluster analysis across participants included eight or nine participants for CMV and six or seven participants for Gag. On the study overall, not on this receptor specifically: Within the same sorted populations, TCR oligoclonality correlated with proviral oligoclonality. Antigen-responding cells were enriched for degenerate expanded CDR3beta sequences, which suggests convergent selection of CD4+ responses to CMV and Gag. Significantly lower TCRbeta richness was observed in CMV- and Gag-responding cells than in anti-CD3/anti-CD28-responding cells, and higher oligoclonality was observed in CMV-responding cells than in CD3/CD28-stimulated and Gag-responding cells. Bulk TCR analyses could not be restricted to the rare CMV-responding cells that actually carried HIV-1 proviruses. The study involved few individuals and tested only a limited range of antigens.

The CDR1 and CDR2 encoded by the germline V gene (reference sequence) are GTSNPN and SVGIG. The junction shows trimming of 0 bases on V and 3 bases on J, plus 15 bases between the germline ends. CDR3 length: 16 amino acids, cysteine to phenylalanine. Just CDR3 DNA is preserved here, 48 bases in frame from base 1. Turning to this clone: Which antigen it targets is not known. The sample holds no much larger clone one base away, and base qualities are not on file.

The intended sense of this specimen's treatment or condition label: suppressive antiretroviral therapy. As a nonspecific positive control representing the CD4+ T cell repertoire, the cells were stimulated with anti-CD3/anti-CD28 magnetic beads. Sorting of responding CD4+ T cells was based on upregulation of both CD40 ligand and CD69. HIV-1-infected adults in whom suppressive ART had been started during chronic infection were enrolled as participants. Participants had undetectable plasma HIV-1 RNA below 50 copies/mL for at least 4 years. To be included, participants needed a CD4+ T cell count above 400 cells/uL and a positive CMV serology. Before stimulation, PBMCs were isolated using density centrifugation and depleted of CD8+ T cells. For roughly 20 hours, CD8-depleted PBMCs were stimulated with anti-CD28/CD49d costimulation, a CD40-blocking antibody, and enfuvirtide, which was added to prevent new infections. Cell sorting was performed on a Beckman Coulter MoFlo Legacy or XDP sorter, and dead cells were excluded with propidium iodide. Genomic DNA was extracted with the QIAamp DNA Mini Kit for samples above one million cells, otherwise with the Quick-DNA Microprep Kit.

TCRbeta repertoires were sequenced from genomic DNA with the immunoSEQ hsTCRB assay version 4 in survey mode. Genomic DNA was diluted to about 10 ng/uL, using up to 1 ug per sample for TCRbeta sequencing. Concerning the study's data processing: Analysis of the TCRbeta data was done in ImmunoSeq Analyzer 3.0, and diversity was computed on productive nucleotide rearrangements. Lower-bound TCR diversity was estimated with the improved Chao index, and clonality with the Gini coefficient using the Immunarch R package. Different nucleotide rearrangements encoding the same CDR3beta amino acid sequence were counted as distinct clonotypes. Differential abundance analysis found TCRbeta sequences that were significantly enriched in antigen-responding cells compared with anti-CD3/anti-CD28-activated cells. TCRs were clustered by predicted peptide-MHC specificity with GLIPH2, both within individual participants and across merged participant data sets. TCRdb retrieved this table from immuneACCESS and kept in-frame rearrangements only. Not all clones are present; in checked studies, unresolved V genes account for under half, and no reason is known for the remainder. Clone size and V and J calls were adopted from that table, with D and trimming inferred from the DNA. The sample table shows 45,000 or so clones, and 88% are seen once. Jointly, the top ten make up around 0.48% of the sample.

The clonotype was recovered from an adult woman with HIV who was CMV-seropositive. The source was CD4+ T cells sorted from PBMCs after 18-hour stimulation, collected from a patient who received antiretroviral therapy. The intended sense of this specimen's cell subset or site label: CD40L+CD69+ CD4 T cells responding to anti-CD3/anti-CD28 beads, representing the overall repertoire. The chain uses TRBV30 and TRBJ2-1; TRBD1 is perhaps the D gene, given 5 matching bases. The sequenced DNA is TGTGCCTGGAGTGTACTGACAGACATCCGCTACAATGAGCAGTTCTTC. Its protein is CAWSVLTDIRYNEQFF.